This is a list of T cell receptor beta chains from one sample in a study of T cell responses to AZD1222 COVID-19 vaccine. Only in-frame clones appear in the TCRdb table, and some are missing; sequencing was by immunoSEQ multiplex PCR. This table has approximately 120,000 clones, approximately 90% appearing once. The sequencing used peripheral blood, collected 28 days after the second AZD1222 dose. Receptors originate from an adult who received the AZD1222 COVID-19 vaccine. Both conserved end residues are part of each CDR3. The order of the fields is clone size, V gene, D gene, J gene, CDR3 DNA, CDR3 protein. A D gene is named only where the DNA matches it firmly. Size is stated for part of the rows, as once, few or many counts, or as a class when the clone is expanded.

abundance: .; v_gene: TRBV7-6; d_gene: TRBD2; j_gene: TRBJ2-3; CDR3nt: TGTGCCAGCAGCCTCCTAGCGGGGGAGCTGGATACGCAGTATTTT; CDR3aa: CASSLLAGELDTQYF
abundance: once; v_gene: TRBV12-3/TRBV12-4; d_gene: TRBD2; j_gene: TRBJ2-1; CDR3nt: TGTGCCAGCGGGACTATCAAACACAATGAGCAGTTCTTC; CDR3aa: CASGTIKHNEQFF
abundance: .; v_gene: TRBV9; d_gene: .; j_gene: TRBJ2-7; CDR3nt: TGTGCCAGCAGCGTCGGAGGTGGGGGCCTCGAGCAGTACTTC; CDR3aa: CASSVGGGGLEQYF
abundance: .; v_gene: TRBV18; d_gene: TRBD2; j_gene: TRBJ2-1; CDR3nt: TGTGCCAGCTCACTCCTCCTAGCGGGAGGGCGGAATGAGCAGTTCTTC; CDR3aa: CASSLLLAGGRNEQFF
abundance: .; v_gene: TRBV19; d_gene: .; j_gene: TRBJ2-7; CDR3nt: TGTGCCAGTAGTGTCGGGCTAGCGTACGAGCAGTACTTC; CDR3aa: CASSVGLAYEQYF
abundance: .; v_gene: TRBV7-6; d_gene: .; j_gene: TRBJ2-5; CDR3nt: TGTGCCAGCAGCTTTGATCACGTGGGGACCCAGTACTTC; CDR3aa: CASSFDHVGTQYF
abundance: .; v_gene: TRBV4-1; d_gene: .; j_gene: TRBJ1-2; CDR3nt: TGCGCCAGCAGCCAGACAAACGTCGGGGGCTACACCTTC; CDR3aa: CASSQTNVGGYTF
abundance: .; v_gene: TRBV7-3; d_gene: .; j_gene: TRBJ2-5; CDR3nt: TGTGCCAGCAGCCCCGACCGTGTTACCCAGTACTTC; CDR3aa: CASSPDRVTQYF
abundance: .; v_gene: TRBV6-6; d_gene: TRBD1; j_gene: TRBJ1-4; CDR3nt: TGTGCCAGCAGTTGGAAGGGGGCGTCTAATGAAAAACTGTTTTTT; CDR3aa: CASSWKGASNEKLFF
abundance: .; v_gene: TRBV5-5; d_gene: .; j_gene: TRBJ1-3; CDR3nt: TGTGCCAGCAGCTTGGGTCTATCAGGGAGCTCTGGAAACACCATATATTTT; CDR3aa: CASSLGLSGSSGNTIYF
abundance: .; v_gene: TRBV6-2/TRBV6-3; d_gene: TRBD2; j_gene: TRBJ2-1; CDR3nt: TGTGCCAGCAGTCAACTAGCGGGGTACAATGAGCAGTTCTTC; CDR3aa: CASSQLAGYNEQFF
abundance: once; v_gene: TRBV6-1; d_gene: .; j_gene: TRBJ2-3; CDR3nt: TGTGCCAGCAGTGAGAGATCTCTAGATATTAAGCAGTATTTT; CDR3aa: CASSERSLDIKQYF